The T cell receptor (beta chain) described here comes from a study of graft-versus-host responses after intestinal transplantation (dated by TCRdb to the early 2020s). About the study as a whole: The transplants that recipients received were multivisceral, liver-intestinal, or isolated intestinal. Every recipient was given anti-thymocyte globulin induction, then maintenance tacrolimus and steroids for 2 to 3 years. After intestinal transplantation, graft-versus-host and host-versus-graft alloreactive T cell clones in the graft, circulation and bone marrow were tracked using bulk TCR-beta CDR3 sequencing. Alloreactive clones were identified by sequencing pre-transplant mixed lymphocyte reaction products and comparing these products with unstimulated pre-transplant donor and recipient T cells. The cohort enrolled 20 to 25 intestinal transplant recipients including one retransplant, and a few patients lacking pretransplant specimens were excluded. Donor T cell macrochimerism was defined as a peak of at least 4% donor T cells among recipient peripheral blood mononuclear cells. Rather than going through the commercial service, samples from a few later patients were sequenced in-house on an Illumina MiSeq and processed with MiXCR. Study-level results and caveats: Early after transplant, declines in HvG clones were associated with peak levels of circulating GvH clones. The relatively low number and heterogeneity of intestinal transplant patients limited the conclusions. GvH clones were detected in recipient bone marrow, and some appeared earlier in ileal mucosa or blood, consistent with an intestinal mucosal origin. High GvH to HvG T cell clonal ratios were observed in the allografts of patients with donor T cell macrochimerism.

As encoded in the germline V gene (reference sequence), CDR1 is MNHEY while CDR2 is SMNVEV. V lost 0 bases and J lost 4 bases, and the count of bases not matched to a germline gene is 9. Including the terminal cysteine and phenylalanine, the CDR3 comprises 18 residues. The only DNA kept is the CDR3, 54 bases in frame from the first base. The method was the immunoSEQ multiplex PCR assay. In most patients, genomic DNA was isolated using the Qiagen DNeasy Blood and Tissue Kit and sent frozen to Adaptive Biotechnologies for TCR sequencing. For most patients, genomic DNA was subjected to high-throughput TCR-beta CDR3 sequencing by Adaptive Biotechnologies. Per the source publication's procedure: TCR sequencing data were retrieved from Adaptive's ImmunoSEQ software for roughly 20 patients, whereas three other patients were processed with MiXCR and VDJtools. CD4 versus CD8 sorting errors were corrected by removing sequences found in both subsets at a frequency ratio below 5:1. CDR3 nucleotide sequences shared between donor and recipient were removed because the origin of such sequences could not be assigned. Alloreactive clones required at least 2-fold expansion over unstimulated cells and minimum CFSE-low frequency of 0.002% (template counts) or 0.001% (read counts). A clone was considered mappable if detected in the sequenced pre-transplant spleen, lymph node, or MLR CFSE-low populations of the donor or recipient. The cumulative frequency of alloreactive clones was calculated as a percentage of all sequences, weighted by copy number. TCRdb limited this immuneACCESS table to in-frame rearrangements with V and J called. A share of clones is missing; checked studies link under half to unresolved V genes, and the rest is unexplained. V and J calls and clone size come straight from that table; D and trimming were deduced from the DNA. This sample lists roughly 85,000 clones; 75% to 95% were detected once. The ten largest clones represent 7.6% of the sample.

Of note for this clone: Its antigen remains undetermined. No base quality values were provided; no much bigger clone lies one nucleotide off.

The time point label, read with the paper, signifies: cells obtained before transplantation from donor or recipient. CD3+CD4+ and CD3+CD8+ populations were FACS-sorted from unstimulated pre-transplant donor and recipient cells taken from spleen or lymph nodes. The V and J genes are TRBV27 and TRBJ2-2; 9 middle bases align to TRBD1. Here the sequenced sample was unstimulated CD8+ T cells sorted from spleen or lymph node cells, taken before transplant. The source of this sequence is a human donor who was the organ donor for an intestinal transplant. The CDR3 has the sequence CASSLSEQGARGTGELFF. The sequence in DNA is TGTGCCAGCAGTTTATCCGAACAGGGGGCGCGGGGCACCGGGGAGCTGTTTTTT.